The rows below give T cell receptor beta chains drawn from one sample of a study of T-cell memory formation after mild COVID-19. Each CDR3 protein is one row after TCRdb ran MiXCR on the 5' RACE reads. The sample records about 430,000 distinct CDR3 sequences, roughly 26% being singletons. Sequenced: PBMCs or a T cell subset sorted from them (not recorded which). The receptors come from an adult woman who had mild COVID-19 (a few samples of this study predate the infection). Cell type and time point are not known. CDR3s include the opening cysteine and the closing phenylalanine or tryptophan. D genes are given only for firm matches. Clone size is shown for a subset of rows, as once, few, many or a class of expanded clone.

j_call v_call clone_size d_call cdr3_aa cdr3_nt
TRBJ2-2 TRBV12-3/TRBV12-4 few TRBD1 CASSPVWDRRYTGELFF TGTGCCAGCAGTCCAGTTTGGGACAGGAGGTACACCGGGGAGCTGTTTTTT
TRBJ1-2 TRBV4-1 few NA CASSHLEDGYTF TGCGCCAGCAGCCACCTTGAGGATGGCTACACCTTC
TRBJ2-5 TRBV4-1 NA NA CASSQGSRGETQYF TGCGCCAGCAGCCAGGGTTCTAGAGGGGAGACCCAGTACTTC
TRBJ1-5 TRBV7-3 many NA CASSLTAVEPQHF TGTGCCAGCAGCCTAACAGCAGTCGAGCCCCAGCATTTT
TRBJ2-7 TRBV20-1 NA TRBD2 CSARERLAGGYEQYF TGCAGTGCTAGAGAAAGACTAGCGGGAGGTTACGAGCAGTACTTC
TRBJ2-3 TRBV7-2 NA NA CASRAPRGPVTDTQYF TGTGCCAGCAGGGCCCCCCGAGGACCCGTCACAGATACGCAGTATTTT
TRBJ2-3 TRBV5-4 NA NA CASSSGRTRSTDTQYF TGTGCCAGCAGCTCCGGAAGGACCAGGAGCACAGATACGCAGTATTTT
TRBJ2-2 TRBV29-1 few TRBD2 CSAWGLAGGTGELFF TGCAGCGCCTGGGGACTAGCGGGAGGCACCGGGGAGCTGTTTTTT
TRBJ2-1 TRBV4-1 NA NA CASSQDILAYNNEQFF TGCGCCAGCAGCCAAGATATACTAGCATACAACAATGAGCAGTTCTTC
TRBJ1-5 TRBV12-3/TRBV12-4 NA NA CASSPREAAQPQHF TGTGCCAGCAGCCCTCGAGAGGCAGCTCAGCCCCAGCATTTT
TRBJ2-3 TRBV5-1 few NA CASSLALTTTITDTQYF TGCGCCAGCAGCTTAGCCCTGACAACCACGATCACAGATACGCAGTATTTT
TRBJ2-5 TRBV20-1 few TRBD2 CSAPGTSAETQYF TGCAGTGCCCCCGGGACTAGCGCAGAGACCCAGTACTTC
TRBJ2-2 TRBV5-1 NA NA CASSFGQTLKSTGELFF TGCGCCAGCAGCTTCGGACAGACGTTAAAAAGCACCGGGGAGCTGTTTTTT
TRBJ1-2 TRBV30 NA NA CAWSPLPNYGYTF TGTGCCTGGAGTCCTCTTCCCAACTATGGCTACACCTTC
TRBJ1-2 TRBV28 NA TRBD1 CASRDQGALGYTF TGTGCCAGCAGGGACCAGGGGGCGCTTGGCTACACCTTC
TRBJ1-1 TRBV5-6 few NA CASSYTENTEAFF TGTGCCAGCAGTTATACAGAGAACACTGAAGCTTTCTTT
TRBJ2-3 TRBV20-1 NA TRBD1 CSARVTGGTDTQYF TGCAGTGCTAGAGTTACAGGGGGCACAGATACGCAGTATTTT